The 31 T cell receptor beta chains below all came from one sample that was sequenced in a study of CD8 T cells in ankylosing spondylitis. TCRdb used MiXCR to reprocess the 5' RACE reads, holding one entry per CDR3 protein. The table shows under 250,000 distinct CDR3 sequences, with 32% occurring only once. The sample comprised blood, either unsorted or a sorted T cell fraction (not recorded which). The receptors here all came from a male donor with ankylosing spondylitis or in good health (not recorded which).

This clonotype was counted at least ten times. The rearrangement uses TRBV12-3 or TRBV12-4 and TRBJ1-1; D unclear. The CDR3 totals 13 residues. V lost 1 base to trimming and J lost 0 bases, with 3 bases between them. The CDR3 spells CASSLGLNTEAFF. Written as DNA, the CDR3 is TGTGCCAGCAGTTTAGGGCTGAACACTGAAGCTTTCTTT.

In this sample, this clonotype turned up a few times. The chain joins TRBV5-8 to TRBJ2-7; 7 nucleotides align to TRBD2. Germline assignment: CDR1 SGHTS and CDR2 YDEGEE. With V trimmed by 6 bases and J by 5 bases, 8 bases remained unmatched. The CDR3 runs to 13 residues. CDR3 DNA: TGTGCCAGCAACATGCGGGGGAAGGACGAGCAGTACTTC. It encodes CASNMRGKDEQYF.

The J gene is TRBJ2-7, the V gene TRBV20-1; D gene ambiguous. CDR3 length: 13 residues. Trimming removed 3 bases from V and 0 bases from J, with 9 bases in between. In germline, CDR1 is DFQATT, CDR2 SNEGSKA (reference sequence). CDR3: CSARVRNSYEQYF. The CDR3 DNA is TGCAGTGCTAGGGTCAGAAACTCCTACGAGCAGTACTTC.

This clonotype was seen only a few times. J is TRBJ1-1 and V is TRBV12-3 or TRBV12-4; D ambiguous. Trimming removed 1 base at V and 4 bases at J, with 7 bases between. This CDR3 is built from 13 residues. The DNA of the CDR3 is TGTGCCAGCAGTTTAGGGCAGCGCACTGAAGCTTTCTTT. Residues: CASSLGQRTEAFF.

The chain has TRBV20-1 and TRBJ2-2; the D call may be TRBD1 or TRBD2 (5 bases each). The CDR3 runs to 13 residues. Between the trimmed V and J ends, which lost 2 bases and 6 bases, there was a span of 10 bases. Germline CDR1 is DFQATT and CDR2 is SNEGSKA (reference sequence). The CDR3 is CSARPGRSGELFF. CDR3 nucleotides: TGCAGTGCTAGACCGGGACGTTCCGGGGAGCTGTTTTTT.

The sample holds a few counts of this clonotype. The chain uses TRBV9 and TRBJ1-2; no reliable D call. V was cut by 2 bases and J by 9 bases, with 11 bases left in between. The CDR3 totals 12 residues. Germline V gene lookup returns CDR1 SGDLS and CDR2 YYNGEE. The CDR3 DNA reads TGTGCCAGCAGCGTTACCCGAGACAGCTACACCTTC. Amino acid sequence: CASSVTRDSYTF.

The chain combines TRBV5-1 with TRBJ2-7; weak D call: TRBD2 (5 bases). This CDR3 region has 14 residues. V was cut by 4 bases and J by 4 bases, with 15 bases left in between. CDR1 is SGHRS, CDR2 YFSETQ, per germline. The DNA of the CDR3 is TGCGCCAGCAGCCCGGACGGGATGGGTTACGAGCAGTACTTC. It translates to CASSPDGMGYEQYF. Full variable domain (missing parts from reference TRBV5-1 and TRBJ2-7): KAGVTQTPRYLIKTRGQQVTLSCSPISGHRSVSWYQQTPGQGLQFLFEYFSETQRNKGNFPGRFSGRQFSNSRSEMNVSTLELGDSALYLCASSPDGMGYEQYFGPGTRLTVT.

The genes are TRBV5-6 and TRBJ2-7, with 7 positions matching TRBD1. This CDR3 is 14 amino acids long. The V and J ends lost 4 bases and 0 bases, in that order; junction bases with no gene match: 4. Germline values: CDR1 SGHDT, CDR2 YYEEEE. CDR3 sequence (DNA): TGTGCCAGCAGCGAAGGGACAGCCTCCTACGAGCAGTACTTC. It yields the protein CASSEGTASYEQYF.

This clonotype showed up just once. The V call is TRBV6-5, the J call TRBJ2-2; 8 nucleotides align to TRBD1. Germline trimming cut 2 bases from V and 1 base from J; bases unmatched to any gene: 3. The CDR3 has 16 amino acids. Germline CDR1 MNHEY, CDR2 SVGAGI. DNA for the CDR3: TGTGCCAGCAGTTACATAGACAGGGGGAACACCGGGGAGCTGTTTTTT. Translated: CASSYIDRGNTGELFF.

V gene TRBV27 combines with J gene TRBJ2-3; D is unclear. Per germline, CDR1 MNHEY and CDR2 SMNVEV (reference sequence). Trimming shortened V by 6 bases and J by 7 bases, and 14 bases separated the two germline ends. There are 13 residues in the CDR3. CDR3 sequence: CASSDSLVNTQYF. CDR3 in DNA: TGTGCCAGCAGCGATAGCTTGGTAAATACGCAGTATTTT.

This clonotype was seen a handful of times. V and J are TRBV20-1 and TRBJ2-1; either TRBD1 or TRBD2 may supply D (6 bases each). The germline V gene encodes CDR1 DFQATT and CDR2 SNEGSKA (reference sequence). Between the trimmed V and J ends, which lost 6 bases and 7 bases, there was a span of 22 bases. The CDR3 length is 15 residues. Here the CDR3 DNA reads TGCAGTGCCGAGGAGGGGGGTTGGAAGGCGAATGAGCAGTTCTTC. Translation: CSAEEGGWKANEQFF.

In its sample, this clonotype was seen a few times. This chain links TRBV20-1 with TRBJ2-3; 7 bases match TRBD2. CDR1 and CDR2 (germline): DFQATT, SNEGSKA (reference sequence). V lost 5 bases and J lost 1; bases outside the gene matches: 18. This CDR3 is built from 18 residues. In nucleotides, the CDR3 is TGCAGTGCTGATTCGATGGCTCCCCTAGCGGAGGGCACAGATACGCAGTATTTT. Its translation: CSADSMAPLAEGTDTQYF.

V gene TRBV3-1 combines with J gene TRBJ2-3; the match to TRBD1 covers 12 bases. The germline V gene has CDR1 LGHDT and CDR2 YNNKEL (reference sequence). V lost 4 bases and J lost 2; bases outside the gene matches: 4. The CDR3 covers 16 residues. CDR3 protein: CASSPRDRGHTDTQYF. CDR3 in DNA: TGTGCCAGCAGCCCCAGGGACAGGGGGCACACAGATACGCAGTATTTT.

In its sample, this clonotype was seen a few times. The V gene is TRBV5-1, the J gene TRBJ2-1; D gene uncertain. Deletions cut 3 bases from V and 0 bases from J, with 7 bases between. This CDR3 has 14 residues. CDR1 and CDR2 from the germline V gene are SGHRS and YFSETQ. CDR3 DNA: TGCGCCAGCAGCTCGGACCGCTCCTACAATGAGCAGTTCTTC. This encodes CASSSDRSYNEQFF.

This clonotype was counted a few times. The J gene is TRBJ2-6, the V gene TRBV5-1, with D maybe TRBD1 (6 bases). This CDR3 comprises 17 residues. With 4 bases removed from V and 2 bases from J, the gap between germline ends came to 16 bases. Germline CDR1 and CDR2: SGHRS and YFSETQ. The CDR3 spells CASSPWTATTGANVLTF. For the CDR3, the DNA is TGCGCCAGCAGCCCATGGACAGCCACAACTGGGGCCAACGTCCTGACTTTC.

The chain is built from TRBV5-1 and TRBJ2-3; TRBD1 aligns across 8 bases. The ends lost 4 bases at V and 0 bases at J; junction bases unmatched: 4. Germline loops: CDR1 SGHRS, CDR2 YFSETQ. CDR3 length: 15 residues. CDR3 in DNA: TGCGCCAGCAGCAATACAGGGGGTAGCACAGATACGCAGTATTTT. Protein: CASSNTGGSTDTQYF.

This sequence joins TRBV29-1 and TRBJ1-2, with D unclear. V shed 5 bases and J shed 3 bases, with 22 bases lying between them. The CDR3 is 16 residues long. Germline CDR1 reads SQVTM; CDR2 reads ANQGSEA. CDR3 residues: CSVYLPGGLSDYGYTF. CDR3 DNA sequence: TGCAGCGTTTATCTCCCGGGTGGACTCTCTGACTATGGCTACACCTTC.

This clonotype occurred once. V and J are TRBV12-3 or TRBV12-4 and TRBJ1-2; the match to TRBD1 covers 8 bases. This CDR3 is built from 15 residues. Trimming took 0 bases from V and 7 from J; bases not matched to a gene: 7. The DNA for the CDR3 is TGTGCCAGCAGTTTAGCGGTCGGACAGGGTTTTGGCTACACCTTC. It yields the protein CASSLAVGQGFGYTF.

CDR3 nucleotide sequence: TGCAGTCCCCAGGTTGGCGGGGCGTCTAGCACAGATACGCAGTATTTT. Translating gives CSPQVGGASSTDTQYF. The chain recombines TRBV20-1 with TRBJ2-3, with D maybe TRBD2 (6 bases). Trimming pared 8 bases from V and 0 bases from J, leaving 21 bases between. CDR3 length equals 16 residues. CDR1 is DFQATT, CDR2 SNEGSKA, per germline (reference sequence).

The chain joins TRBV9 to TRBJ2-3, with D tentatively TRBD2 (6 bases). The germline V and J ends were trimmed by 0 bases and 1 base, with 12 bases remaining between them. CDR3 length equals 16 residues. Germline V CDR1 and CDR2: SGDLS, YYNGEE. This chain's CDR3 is CASSVGLGGRTDTQYF. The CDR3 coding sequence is TGTGCCAGCAGCGTAGGGCTGGGGGGACGCACAGATACGCAGTATTTT.

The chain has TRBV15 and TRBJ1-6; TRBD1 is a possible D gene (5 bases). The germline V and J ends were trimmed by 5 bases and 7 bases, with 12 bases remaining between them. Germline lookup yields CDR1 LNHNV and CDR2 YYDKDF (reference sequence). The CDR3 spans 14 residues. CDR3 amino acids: CATSVLGGNSPLHF. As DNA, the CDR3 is TGTGCCACCAGCGTACTTGGGGGAAATTCACCCCTCCACTTT.

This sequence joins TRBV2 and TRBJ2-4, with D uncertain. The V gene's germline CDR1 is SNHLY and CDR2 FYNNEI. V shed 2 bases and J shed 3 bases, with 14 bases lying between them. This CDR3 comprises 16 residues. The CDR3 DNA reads TGTGCCAGCAGTGAACTCTCGGGTATCAACAAAAACATTCAGTACTTC. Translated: CASSELSGINKNIQYF.

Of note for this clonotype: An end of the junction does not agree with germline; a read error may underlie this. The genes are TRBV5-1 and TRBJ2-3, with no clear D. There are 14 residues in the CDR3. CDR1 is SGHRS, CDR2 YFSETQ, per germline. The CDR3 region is CASRLGSLTDTQYF. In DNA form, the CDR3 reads TGCGCCAGCAGATTGGGGTCCCTCACAGATACGCAGTATTTT.

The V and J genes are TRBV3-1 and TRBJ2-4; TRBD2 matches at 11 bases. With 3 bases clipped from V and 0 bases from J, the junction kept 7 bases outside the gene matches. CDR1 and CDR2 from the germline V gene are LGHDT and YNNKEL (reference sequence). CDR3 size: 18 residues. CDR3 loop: CASSQLAGGGIAKNIQYF. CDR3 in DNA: TGTGCCAGCAGCCAGCTAGCGGGGGGCGGAATAGCCAAAAACATTCAGTACTTC.

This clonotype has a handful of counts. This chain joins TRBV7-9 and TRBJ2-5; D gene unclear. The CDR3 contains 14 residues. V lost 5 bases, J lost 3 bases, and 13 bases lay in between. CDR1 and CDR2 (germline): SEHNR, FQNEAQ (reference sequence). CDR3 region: CASSPRATEETQYF. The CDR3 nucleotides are TGTGCCAGCAGCCCACGGGCCACGGAAGAGACCCAGTACTTC.

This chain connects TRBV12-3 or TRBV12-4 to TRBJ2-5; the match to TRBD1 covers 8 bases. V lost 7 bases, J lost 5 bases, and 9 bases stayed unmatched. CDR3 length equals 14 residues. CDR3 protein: CASTQTGDGETQYF. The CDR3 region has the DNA TGTGCCAGCACCCAGACAGGGGATGGTGAGACCCAGTACTTC.

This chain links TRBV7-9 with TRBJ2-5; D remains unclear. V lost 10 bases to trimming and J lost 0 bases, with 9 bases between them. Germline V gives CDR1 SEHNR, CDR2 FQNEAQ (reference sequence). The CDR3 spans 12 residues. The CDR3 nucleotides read TGTGCCACCACTCTGGACCAAGAGACCCAGTACTTC. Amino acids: CATTLDQETQYF.

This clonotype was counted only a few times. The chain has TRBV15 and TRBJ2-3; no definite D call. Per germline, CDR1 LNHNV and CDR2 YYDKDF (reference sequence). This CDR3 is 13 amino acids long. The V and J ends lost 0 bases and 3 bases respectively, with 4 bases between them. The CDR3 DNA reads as TGTGCCACCAGCAGAGATCTAACAGATACGCAGTATTTT. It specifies CATSRDLTDTQYF.

CDR3 in DNA: TGCAGTGCTAGAAGACTAGAGCGCTCCTACGAGCAGTACTTC. This sequence encodes CSARRLERSYEQYF. The J gene is TRBJ2-7, the V gene TRBV20-1; the D gene is possibly TRBD2 (6 bases). Germline V lookup: CDR1 DFQATT, CDR2 SNEGSKA (reference sequence). The CDR3 totals 14 residues. Trimming shortened V by 2 bases and J by 0 bases, and 11 bases separated the two germline ends.

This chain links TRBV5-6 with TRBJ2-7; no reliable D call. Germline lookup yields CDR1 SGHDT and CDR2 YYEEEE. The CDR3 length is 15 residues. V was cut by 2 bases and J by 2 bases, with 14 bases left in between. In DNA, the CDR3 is TGTGCCAGCAGCTTTAGGTTATCCACCCCCTACGAGCAGTACTTC. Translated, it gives CASSFRLSTPYEQYF.

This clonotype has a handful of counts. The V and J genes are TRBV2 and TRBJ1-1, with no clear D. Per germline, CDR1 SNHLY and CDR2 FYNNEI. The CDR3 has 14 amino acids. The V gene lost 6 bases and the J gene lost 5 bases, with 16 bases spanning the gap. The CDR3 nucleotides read TGTGCCAGCAGATCTAATCCCGGGAGGACTGAAGCTTTCTTT. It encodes CASRSNPGRTEAFF.